The source of this T cell receptor beta chain is a study of T cell changes during pregnancy in multiple sclerosis. Method: immunoSEQ multiplex PCR; TCRdb's copy keeps in-frame clones and lacks some. This sample yields about 51,000 clones, of which around 93% are seen a single time; around 1.9% belongs to the top ten. J was trimmed by 7 bases and V by 6 bases; bases with no gene match: 9. This CDR3 spans 14 amino acids. CDR1 MNHNY and CDR2 SVGAGI come from the germline V gene (reference sequence). The TCR was taken from a female donor with multiple sclerosis, enrolled in a pregnancy study. V usage is TRBV6-6 and J usage is TRBJ2-1; 7 nucleotides agree with TRBD2. The sequences come from peripheral blood, collected in the second trimester of pregnancy. The CDR3 loop reads CASSPSGAGNEQFF. The CDR3 DNA follows: TGTGCCAGCAGCCCGTCGGGAGCGGGGAATGAGCAGTTCTTC.